Listed here are 21 T cell receptor beta chains from one sample, sequenced in a study of siplizumab effects on memory and regulatory T cells. TCRdb's table, derived via immunoSEQ multiplex PCR, lists solely in-frame clones and lacks some. The sample has more than 70,000 clones, approximately 95% seen once. The sequencing input was CD8+ T cells sorted from blood. These receptor sequences come from a human donor in good health.

V gene TRBV15 combines with J gene TRBJ1-5; tentative D call: TRBD1 (5 bases). The germline V gene has CDR1 LNHNV and CDR2 YYDKDF (reference sequence). CDR3 size: 14 residues. Trimming took 1 base from V and 4 from J, leaving 8 bases between them. Here the CDR3 DNA reads TGTGCCACCAGCAGAGGGGGGGAGAATCAGCCCCAGCATTTT. Its translation: CATSRGGENQPQHF.

This clone was picked up one time. This chain uses TRBV23-1 with TRBJ2-1, with 8 bases aligning to TRBD1. TRBV23-1 falls under the ORF class, with uncertain function. V dropped 0 bases and J dropped 4; count of bases not matched to a gene: 5. The CDR3 length is 16 residues. The CDR3 DNA reads as TGCGCCAGCAGTCAATCGGACAGGGCTAAGTACAATGAGCAGTTCTTC. The encoded protein is CASSQSDRAKYNEQFF.

This sequence joins TRBV11-2 and TRBJ2-3; no reliable D call. V gave up 5 bases and J gave up 1 base, with 13 bases separating them. This CDR3 contains 15 residues. Germline lookup yields CDR1 SGHAT and CDR2 FQNNGV. The CDR3 spells CASSVVYWGTDTQYF. DNA for the CDR3: TGTGCCAGCAGCGTAGTATATTGGGGCACAGATACGCAGTATTTT.

This clone was counted a single time. V is TRBV4-1 and J is TRBJ1-2, with D maybe TRBD1 (5 bases). Trimming took off 1 base at V and 8 bases at J, with 8 bases between the two ends. This CDR3 region has 12 residues. Germline CDR1 and CDR2: MGHRA and YSYEKL. The CDR3 sequence: CASSQGRDGYTF. As DNA, the CDR3 is TGCGCCAGCAGCCAAGGCAGGGACGGCTACACCTTC.

This chain connects TRBV4-1 to TRBJ1-5; no reliable D call. The CDR3 sequence is 15 residues long. Looked up from germline, CDR1 is MGHRA and CDR2 is YSYEKL. Trimming took 4 bases from V and 2 from J, leaving 12 bases between them. The CDR3 sequence: CASSLERAGNQPQHF. CDR3 DNA sequence: TGCGCCAGCAGCCTCGAACGGGCTGGCAATCAGCCCCAGCATTTT.

The chain recombines TRBV5-5 with TRBJ2-7; 8 bases are shared with TRBD2. The CDR3 length is 15 residues. Trimming at V came to 0 bases and at J to 4 bases, leaving 6 bases not matched to a gene. Germline V gene lookup returns CDR1 SGHKS and CDR2 YYEKEE (reference sequence). The CDR3 nucleotides read TGTGCCAGCAGCTTGGTGGGAGCGGGAGAGTACGAGCAGTACTTC. Translating it yields CASSLVGAGEYEQYF. Full variable domain (rest looked up from reference TRBV5-5 and TRBJ2-7): DAGVTQSPTHLIKTRGQQVTLRCSPISGHKSVSWYQQVLGQGPQFIFQYYEKEERGRGNFPDRFSARQFPNYSSELNVNALLLGDSALYLCASSLVGAGEYEQYFGPGTRLTVT.

The chain carries TRBV28 and TRBJ2-3; perhaps TRBD2 as D (5 bases). V was pared by 2 bases and J by 6 bases, with 9 bases between. The CDR3 covers 13 residues. CDR1 MDHEN and CDR2 SYDVKM come from the germline V gene. CDR3 in amino acids: CASSLIPGDTQYF. The CDR3 coding sequence is TGTGCCAGCAGTTTAATCCCGGGGGATACGCAGTATTTT.

The chain employs TRBV5-1 and TRBJ1-4; D is possibly TRBD1 (6 bases). V was pared by 0 bases and J by 3 bases, with 15 bases between. Germline CDR1 is SGHRS and CDR2 is YFSETQ. The length of the CDR3 is 17 residues. As DNA, the CDR3 is TGCGCCAGCAGCTTGGGGGCAGGGGACGTAGCTAATGAAAAACTGTTTTTT. Translation: CASSLGAGDVANEKLFF.

Relative to its sample, this clone is medium-sized. The chain links TRBV7-6 to TRBJ1-4; D may be TRBD1 (5 bases). The CDR3 totals 14 residues. Deletions cut 3 bases from V and 6 bases from J, with 11 bases between. The germline gives CDR1 SGHVS, CDR2 FNYEAQ. The CDR3 here is CASSFRDPHEKLFF. CDR3 DNA: TGTGCCAGCAGCTTCCGGGACCCTCATGAAAAACTGTTTTTT.

This clone was found once. This rearrangement joins TRBV4-1 to TRBJ2-1; 11 nucleotides agree with TRBD2. In germline, CDR1 is MGHRA, CDR2 YSYEKL. The CDR3 has 16 residues. V shed 4 bases, J shed 0 bases, and the junction held 2 bases outside the gene matches. Here the CDR3 DNA reads TGCGCCAGCAGCCGTACTAGCGGGAGCTCCTACAATGAGCAGTTCTTC. It specifies CASSRTSGSSYNEQFF.

The genes are TRBV19 and TRBJ1-2; no clear D gene. Trimming left V 7 bases short and J 3 bases short, with 12 bases between. Germline CDR1 and CDR2: LNHDA and SQIVND (reference sequence). This CDR3 is built from 13 residues. CDR3 amino acids: CASTPGLYYGYTF. The CDR3, as DNA: TGTGCCAGTACCCCTGGGCTGTACTATGGCTACACCTTC.

The gene calls are TRBV6-1 and TRBJ2-7; D unclear. V lost 3 bases and J 4 bases, leaving 7 bases between the germline ends. The V gene's germline CDR1 is MNHNS and CDR2 SASEGT. This CDR3 comprises 12 residues. The CDR3 loop reads CASSDSTYEQYF. In DNA, the CDR3 is TGTGCCAGCAGTGACTCCACTTACGAGCAGTACTTC.

V usage is TRBV9 and J usage is TRBJ2-1, with a possible D match to TRBD1 (5 bases). V lost 4 bases and J 4 bases, leaving 12 bases between the germline ends. Germline V lookup: CDR1 SGDLS, CDR2 YYNGEE. The length of the CDR3 is 14 residues. CDR3 sequence: CASSPRRGYNEQFF. In nucleotides, the CDR3 is TGTGCCAGCAGCCCTCGTAGGGGTTACAATGAGCAGTTCTTC.

V is TRBV6-5 and J is TRBJ2-5, with TRBD2 identical over 7 bases. Per germline, CDR1 MNHEY and CDR2 SVGAGI. CDR3 length equals 13 residues. The junction had 2 bases not matched to a gene; V was cut back by 4 bases and J by 3 bases. CDR3: CASSFGLEETQYF. Here the CDR3 DNA reads TGTGCCAGCAGTTTCGGACTAGAAGAGACCCAGTACTTC.

This clone was seen a single time. The chain combines TRBV6-6 with TRBJ2-7, with TRBD2 identical over 8 bases. Unmatched junction bases numbered 6, after V lost 2 bases and J lost 6 bases. This CDR3 has 14 amino acids. Germline V gives CDR1 MNHNY, CDR2 SVGAGI (reference sequence). The CDR3 region is CASSYPGRVSEQYF. In DNA, the CDR3 is TGTGCCAGCAGTTACCCCGGGAGGGTCTCCGAGCAGTACTTC.

This clone has a single count. V and J are TRBV28 and TRBJ2-7; no clear D gene. Germline lookup yields CDR1 MDHEN and CDR2 SYDVKM. The CDR3 loop spans 13 amino acids. V was pared by 2 bases and J by 2 bases, with 7 bases between. The CDR3 nucleotides are TGTGCCAGCAGTTTAGGACGCGCCTACGAGCAGTACTTC. Its protein is CASSLGRAYEQYF.

The V and J genes are TRBV9 and TRBJ2-2, with 7 nucleotides matching TRBD2. Germline V gene lookup returns CDR1 SGDLS and CDR2 YYNGEE. Trimming removed 0 bases from V and 2 bases from J; junction bases left unmatched: 4. The CDR3 totals 16 residues. The CDR3 spells CASSVGGGFNTGELFF. The CDR3 DNA follows: TGTGCCAGCAGCGTAGGGGGAGGGTTCAACACCGGGGAGCTGTTTTTT.

The chain carries TRBV9 and TRBJ2-3; TRBD2 matches at 9 bases. J gave up 2 bases and V 0 bases, and 7 bases lay outside the gene matches. Germline V lookup: CDR1 SGDLS, CDR2 YYNGEE. This CDR3 spans 17 amino acids. The DNA for the CDR3 is TGTGCCAGCAGCGTAGTTTCCGGGACTAGCTACACAGATACGCAGTATTTT. It specifies CASSVVSGTSYTDTQYF. The whole variable domain, remainder taken from reference TRBV9 and TRBJ2-3, is DSGVTQTPKHLITATGQRVTLRCSPRSGDLSVYWYQQSLDQGLQFLIQYYNGEERAKGNILERFSAQQFPDLHSELNLSSLELGDSALYFCASSVVSGTSYTDTQYFGPGTRLTVL.

This sequence joins TRBV9 and TRBJ2-1; D is ambiguous. Germline loops: CDR1 SGDLS, CDR2 YYNGEE. CDR3 length: 13 amino acids. V was cut by 2 bases and J by 5 bases, with 8 bases left in between. The CDR3 protein is CASSVLAHNEQFF. CDR3 coding DNA: TGTGCCAGCAGCGTTTTAGCCCACAATGAGCAGTTCTTC.

The V and J genes are TRBV6-5 and TRBJ2-1; either TRBD1 or TRBD2 may fit D (5 bases each). The germline V gene has CDR1 MNHEY and CDR2 SVGAGI. V shed 8 bases and J shed 10 bases, with 15 bases lying between them. This CDR3 is 12 amino acids long. CDR3: CASGPRGVEQFF. CDR3 DNA: TGTGCCAGCGGGCCCCGGGGCGTCGAGCAGTTCTTC.

The chain is built from TRBV5-1 and TRBJ2-7; 7 positions match TRBD2. Trimming cost V 0 bases and J 4 bases; bases outside gene matches: 4. The CDR3 is made up of 14 amino acids. Germline CDR1 SGHRS, CDR2 YFSETQ. The CDR3 here is CASSLASGEYEQYF. The CDR3 region has the DNA TGCGCCAGCAGCTTGGCTAGCGGAGAGTACGAGCAGTACTTC.